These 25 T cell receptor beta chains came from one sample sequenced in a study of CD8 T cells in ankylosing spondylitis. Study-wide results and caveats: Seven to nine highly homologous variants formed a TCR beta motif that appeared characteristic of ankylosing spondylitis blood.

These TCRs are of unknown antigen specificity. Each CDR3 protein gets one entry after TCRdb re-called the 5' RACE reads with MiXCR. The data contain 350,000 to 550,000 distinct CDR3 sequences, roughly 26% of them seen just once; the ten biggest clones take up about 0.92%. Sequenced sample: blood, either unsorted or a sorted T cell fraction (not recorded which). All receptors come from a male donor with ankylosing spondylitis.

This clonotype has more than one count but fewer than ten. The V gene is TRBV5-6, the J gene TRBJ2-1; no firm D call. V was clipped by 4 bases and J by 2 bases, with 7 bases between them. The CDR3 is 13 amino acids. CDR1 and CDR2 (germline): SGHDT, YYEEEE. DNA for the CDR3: TGTGCCAGCAGCCGCCGGACCTACAATGAGCAGTTCTTC. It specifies CASSRRTYNEQFF.

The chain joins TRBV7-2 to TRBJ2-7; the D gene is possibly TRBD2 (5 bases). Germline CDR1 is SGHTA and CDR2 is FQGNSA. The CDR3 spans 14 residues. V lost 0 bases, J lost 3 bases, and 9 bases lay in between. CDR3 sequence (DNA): TGTGCCAGCAGCTTAGCGGGAGCTTTCTACGAGCAGTACTTC. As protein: CASSLAGAFYEQYF.

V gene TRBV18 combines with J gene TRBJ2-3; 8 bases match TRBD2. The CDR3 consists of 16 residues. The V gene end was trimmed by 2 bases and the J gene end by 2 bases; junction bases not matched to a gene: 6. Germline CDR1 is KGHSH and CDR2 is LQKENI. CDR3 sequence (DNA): TGTGCCAGCTCACCAACGGCGGGAGGACCCACAGATACGCAGTATTTT. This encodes CASSPTAGGPTDTQYF.

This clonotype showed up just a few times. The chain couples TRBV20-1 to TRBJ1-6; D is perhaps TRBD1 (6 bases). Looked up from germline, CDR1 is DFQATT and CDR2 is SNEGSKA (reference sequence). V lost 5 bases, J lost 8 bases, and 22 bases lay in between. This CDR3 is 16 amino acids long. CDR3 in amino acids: CSAHRQALRRDSPLHF. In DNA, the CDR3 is TGCAGTGCTCATCGACAGGCCTTGAGACGGGATTCACCCCTCCACTTT.

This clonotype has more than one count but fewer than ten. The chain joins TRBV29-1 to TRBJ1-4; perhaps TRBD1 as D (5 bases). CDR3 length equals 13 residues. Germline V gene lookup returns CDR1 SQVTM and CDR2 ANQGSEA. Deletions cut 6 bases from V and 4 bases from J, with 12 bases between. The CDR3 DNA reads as TGCAGCGTACCCGGGACGGGTAATGAAAAACTGTTTTTT. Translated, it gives CSVPGTGNEKLFF.

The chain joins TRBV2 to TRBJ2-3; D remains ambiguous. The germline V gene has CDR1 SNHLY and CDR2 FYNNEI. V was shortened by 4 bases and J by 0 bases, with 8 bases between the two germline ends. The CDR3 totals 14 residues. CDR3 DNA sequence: TGTGCCAGCAGTGTATTGGTCAGCACAGATACGCAGTATTTT. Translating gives CASSVLVSTDTQYF. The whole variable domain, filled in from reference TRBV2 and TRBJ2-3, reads EPEVTQTPSHQVTQMGQEVILRCVPISNHLYFYWYRQILGQKVEFLVSFYNNEISEKSEIFDDQFSVERPDGSNFTLKIRSTKLEDSAMYFCASSVLVSTDTQYFGPGTRLTVL.

In DNA, the CDR3 is TGTGCCAGCAGCTTGGCCAAAGGCAGAGGAGATACGCAGTATTTT. This sequence encodes CASSLAKGRGDTQYF. This rearrangement joins TRBV5-6 to TRBJ2-3, with no clear D. The CDR3 is made up of 15 amino acids. CDR1 and CDR2 from the germline V gene are SGHDT and YYEEEE. V lost 0 bases and J 5 bases, leaving 13 bases between the germline ends.

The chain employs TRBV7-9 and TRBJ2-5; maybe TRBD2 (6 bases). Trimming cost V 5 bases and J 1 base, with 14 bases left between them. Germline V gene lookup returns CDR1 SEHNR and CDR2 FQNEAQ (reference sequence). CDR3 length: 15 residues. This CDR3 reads CASSLPLAFQETQYF. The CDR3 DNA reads TGTGCCAGCAGCCTCCCCCTAGCGTTCCAAGAGACCCAGTACTTC.

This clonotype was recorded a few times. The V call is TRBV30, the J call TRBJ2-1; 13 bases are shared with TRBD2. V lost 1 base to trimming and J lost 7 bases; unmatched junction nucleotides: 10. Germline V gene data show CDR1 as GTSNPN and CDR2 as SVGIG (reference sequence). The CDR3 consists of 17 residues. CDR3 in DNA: TGTGCCTGGAGTGGGGACTGGACTAGCGGGAGTGTGAATGAGCAGTTCTTC. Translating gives CAWSGDWTSGSVNEQFF.

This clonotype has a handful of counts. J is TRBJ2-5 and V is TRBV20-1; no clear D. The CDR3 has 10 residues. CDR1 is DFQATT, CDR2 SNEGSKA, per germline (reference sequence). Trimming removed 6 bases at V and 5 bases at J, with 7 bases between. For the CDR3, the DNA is TGCAGTGCGTCAGAGGAGACCCAGTACTTC. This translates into CSASEETQYF.

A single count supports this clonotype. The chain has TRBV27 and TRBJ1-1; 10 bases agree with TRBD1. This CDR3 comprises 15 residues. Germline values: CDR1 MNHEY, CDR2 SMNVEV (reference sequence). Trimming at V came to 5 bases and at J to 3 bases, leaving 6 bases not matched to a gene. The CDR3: CASSPMDRGDTEAFF. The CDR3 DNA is TGTGCCAGCAGTCCCATGGACAGGGGGGACACTGAAGCTTTCTTT.

CDR3 sequence reads: CASSKRQGSSYNEQFF. In nucleotides, the CDR3 is TGTGCCAGCAGCAAAAGACAGGGTAGCTCCTACAATGAGCAGTTCTTC. The chain combines TRBV11-2 with TRBJ2-1, with 7 positions matching TRBD1. The ends lost 5 bases at V and 0 bases at J; junction bases unmatched: 7. The CDR3 contains 16 residues. Looked up from germline, CDR1 is SGHAT and CDR2 is FQNNGV.

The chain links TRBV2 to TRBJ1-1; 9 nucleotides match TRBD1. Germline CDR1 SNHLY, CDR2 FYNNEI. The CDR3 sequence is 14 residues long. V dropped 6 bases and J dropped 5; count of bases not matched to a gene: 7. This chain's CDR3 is CASSGQGRGTEAFF. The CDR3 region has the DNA TGTGCCAGCAGCGGACAGGGGAGGGGAACTGAAGCTTTCTTT.

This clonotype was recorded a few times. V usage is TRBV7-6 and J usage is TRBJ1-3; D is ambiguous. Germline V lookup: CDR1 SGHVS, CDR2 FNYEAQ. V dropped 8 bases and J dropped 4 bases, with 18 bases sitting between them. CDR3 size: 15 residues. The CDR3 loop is CASSLGVQQGNTIYF. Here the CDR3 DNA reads TGTGCCAGCTCCCTCGGGGTGCAGCAGGGAAACACCATATATTTT. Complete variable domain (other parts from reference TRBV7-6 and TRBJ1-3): GAGVSQSPRYKVTKRGQDVALRCDPISGHVSLYWYRQALGQGPEFLTYFNYEAQQDKSGLPNDRFSAERPEGSISTLTIQRTEQRDSAMYRCASSLGVQQGNTIYFGEGSWLTVV.

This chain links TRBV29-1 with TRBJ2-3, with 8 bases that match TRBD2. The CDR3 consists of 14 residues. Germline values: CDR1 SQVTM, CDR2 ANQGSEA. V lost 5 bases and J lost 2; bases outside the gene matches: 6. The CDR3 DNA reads TGCAGCGTTCGAAGCGGGAGAACCACAGATACGCAGTATTTT. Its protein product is CSVRSGRTTDTQYF.

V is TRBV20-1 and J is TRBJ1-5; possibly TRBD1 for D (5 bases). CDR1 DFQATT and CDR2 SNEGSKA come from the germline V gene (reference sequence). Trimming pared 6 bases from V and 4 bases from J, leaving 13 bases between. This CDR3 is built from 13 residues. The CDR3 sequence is CSAPLGQNQPQHF. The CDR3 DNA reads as TGCAGTGCCCCGTTGGGGCAGAATCAGCCCCAGCATTTT.

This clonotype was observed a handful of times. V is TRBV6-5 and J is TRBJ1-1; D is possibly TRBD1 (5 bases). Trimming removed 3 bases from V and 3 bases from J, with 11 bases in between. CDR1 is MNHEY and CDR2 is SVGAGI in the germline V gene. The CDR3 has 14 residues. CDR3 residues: CASSYRGGDTEAFF. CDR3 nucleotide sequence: TGTGCCAGCAGTTATCGGGGCGGGGACACTGAAGCTTTCTTT.

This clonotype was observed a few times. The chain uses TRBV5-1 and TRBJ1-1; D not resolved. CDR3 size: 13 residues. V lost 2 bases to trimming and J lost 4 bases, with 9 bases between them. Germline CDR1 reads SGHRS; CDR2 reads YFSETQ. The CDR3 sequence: CASSFHEGTEAFF. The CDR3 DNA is TGCGCCAGCAGCTTCCATGAAGGCACTGAAGCTTTCTTT. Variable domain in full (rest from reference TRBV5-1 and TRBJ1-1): KAGVTQTPRYLIKTRGQQVTLSCSPISGHRSVSWYQQTPGQGLQFLFEYFSETQRNKGNFPGRFSGRQFSNSRSEMNVSTLELGDSALYLCASSFHEGTEAFFGQGTRLTVV.

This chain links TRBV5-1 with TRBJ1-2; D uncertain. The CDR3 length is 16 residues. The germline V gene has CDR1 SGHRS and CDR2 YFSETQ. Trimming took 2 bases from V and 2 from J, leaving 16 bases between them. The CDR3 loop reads CASSFGDVGGNYGYTF. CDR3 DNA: TGCGCCAGCAGCTTCGGAGACGTCGGCGGGAACTATGGCTACACCTTC.

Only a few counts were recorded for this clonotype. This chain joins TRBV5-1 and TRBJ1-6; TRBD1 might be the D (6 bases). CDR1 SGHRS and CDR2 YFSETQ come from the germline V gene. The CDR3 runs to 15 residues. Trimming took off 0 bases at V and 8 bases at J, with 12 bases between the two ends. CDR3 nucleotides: TGCGCCAGCAGCTTGGCCGGGGGCACGGATTCACCCCTCCACTTT. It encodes CASSLAGGTDSPLHF.

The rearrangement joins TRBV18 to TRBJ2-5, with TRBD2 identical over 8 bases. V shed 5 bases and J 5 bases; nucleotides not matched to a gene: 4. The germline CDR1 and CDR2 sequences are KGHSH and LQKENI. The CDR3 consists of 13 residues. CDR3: CASSDSGTETQYF. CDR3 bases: TGTGCCAGCTCAGATAGCGGGACGGAGACCCAGTACTTC. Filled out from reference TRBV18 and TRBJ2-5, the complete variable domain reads NAGVMQNPRHLVRRRGQEARLRCSPMKGHSHVYWYRQLPEEGLKFMVYLQKENIIDESGMPKERFSAEFPKEGPSILRIQQVVRGDSAAYFCASSDSGTETQYFGPGTRLLVL.

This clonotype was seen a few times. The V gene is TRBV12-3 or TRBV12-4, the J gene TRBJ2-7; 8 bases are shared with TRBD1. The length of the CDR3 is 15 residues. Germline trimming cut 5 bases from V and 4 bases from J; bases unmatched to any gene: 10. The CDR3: CASSRSGTGPYEQYF. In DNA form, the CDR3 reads TGTGCCAGCAGTCGCTCCGGGACAGGACCTTACGAGCAGTACTTC.

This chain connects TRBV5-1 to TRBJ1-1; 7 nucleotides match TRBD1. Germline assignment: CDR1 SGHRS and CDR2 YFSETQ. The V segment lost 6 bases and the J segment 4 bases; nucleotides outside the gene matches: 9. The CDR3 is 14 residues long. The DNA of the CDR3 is TGCGCCAGCAAGAGGGAAGGGGGCCTCACTGAAGCTTTCTTT. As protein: CASKREGGLTEAFF.

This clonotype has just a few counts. CDR3 nucleotide sequence: TGCAGCGTGATTATTGGGACCAGCTCCTACGAGCAGTACGTC. This sequence encodes CSVIIGTSSYEQYV. This rearrangement joins TRBV29-1 to TRBJ2-7, with D perhaps given as TRBD1 or TRBD2 (5 bases each). The CDR3 spans 14 residues. With 6 bases removed from V and 0 bases from J, the gap between germline ends came to 15 bases. CDR1 SQVTM and CDR2 ANQGSEA come from the germline V gene.

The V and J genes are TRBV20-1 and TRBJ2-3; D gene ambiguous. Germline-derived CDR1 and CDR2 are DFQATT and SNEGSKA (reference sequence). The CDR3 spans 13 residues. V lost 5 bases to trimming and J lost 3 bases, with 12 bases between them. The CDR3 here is CSAPPSGTDTQYF. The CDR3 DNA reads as TGCAGTGCTCCACCGTCAGGTACAGATACGCAGTATTTT.